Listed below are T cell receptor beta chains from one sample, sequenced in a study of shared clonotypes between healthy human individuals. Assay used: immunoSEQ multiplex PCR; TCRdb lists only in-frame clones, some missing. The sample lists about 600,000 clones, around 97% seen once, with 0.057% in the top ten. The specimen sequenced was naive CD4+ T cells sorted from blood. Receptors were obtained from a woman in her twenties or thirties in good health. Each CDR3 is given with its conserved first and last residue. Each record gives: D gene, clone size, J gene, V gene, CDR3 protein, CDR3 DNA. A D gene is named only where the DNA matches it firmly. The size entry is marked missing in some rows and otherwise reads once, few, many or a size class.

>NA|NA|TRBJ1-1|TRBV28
CASSFPTSSTEAFF
TGTGCCAGCAGTTTCCCCACCAGCTCCACTGAAGCTTTCTTT
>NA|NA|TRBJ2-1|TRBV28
CASSPGTGNNEQFF
TGTGCCAGCAGCCCCGGGACGGGAAACAATGAGCAGTTCTTC
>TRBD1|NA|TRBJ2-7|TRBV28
CASSLSDRGDEQYF
TGTGCCAGCAGTTTATCGGACAGGGGAGACGAGCAGTACTTC
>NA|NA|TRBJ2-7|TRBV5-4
CASSGPGPSSYEQYF
TGTGCCAGCAGTGGGCCGGGGCCGAGCTCCTACGAGCAGTACTTC
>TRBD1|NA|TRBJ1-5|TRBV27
CAHQGAPYSNQPQHF
TGTGCCCATCAGGGGGCTCCTTATAGCAATCAGCCCCAGCATTTT
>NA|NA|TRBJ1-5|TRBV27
CASRRRVAQPQHF
TGTGCCAGCAGGAGAAGGGTAGCTCAGCCCCAGCATTTT
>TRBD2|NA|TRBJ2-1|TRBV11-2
CASSLERESYNEQFF
TGTGCCAGCAGCTTAGAGCGGGAGTCGTACAATGAGCAGTTCTTC
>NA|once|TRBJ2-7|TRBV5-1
CASSFPRAGVSGGPEQYF
TGCGCCAGCAGCTTCCCCCGGGCGGGGGTTTCAGGGGGGCCGGAGCAGTACTTC
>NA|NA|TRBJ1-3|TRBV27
CASKGYGNTIYF
TGTGCCAGCAAAGGGTACGGAAACACCATATATTTT
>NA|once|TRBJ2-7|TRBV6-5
CASSSPGTGRYYEQYF
TGTGCCAGCAGTTCCCCCGGGACGGGCAGATACTACGAGCAGTACTTC
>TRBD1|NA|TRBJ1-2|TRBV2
CASRGPDRGRGGYTF
TGTGCCAGCAGAGGACCGGACAGGGGGCGTGGAGGCTACACCTTC
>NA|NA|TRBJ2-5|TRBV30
CAWGRETQYF
TGTGCCTGGGGAAGAGAGACCCAGTACTTC
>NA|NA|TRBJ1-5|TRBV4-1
CASSQDPNQPQHF
TGCGCCAGCAGCCAAGACCCCAATCAGCCCCAGCATTTT